This T cell receptor beta chain came from a study of shared clonotypes between healthy human individuals. Repertoires were generated with immunoSEQ multiplex PCR, while TCRdb's copy carries only in-frame clones and drops some. Among hundreds of thousands of clones listed, over 65% were seen once. Of note for this clone: Other nucleotide sequences in the sample specify the same CDR3.

The length of the CDR3 is 12 residues. The germline V gene encodes CDR1 ENHRY and CDR2 SYGVKD. V was pared by 0 bases and J by 5 bases, with 4 bases between. Nashville, Tennessee was home to all donors, who were Caucasian adults. The source of this sequence is a woman aged 25 to 39 in good health. The sequenced sample consisted of memory CD4+ T cells sorted from blood. Subset described: CD45RA-negative fraction. The V and J genes are TRBV10-3 and TRBJ2-5; unclear D gene. The CDR3 spells CAISESGETQYF. The CDR3 coding sequence is TGTGCCATCAGTGAGTCTGGGGAGACCCAGTACTTC.